A selection of T cell receptor beta chains follows, all from one sample in a study of persistence of HIV-infected CD4 T cells. Antigens of these TCRs are unknown. Measured with immunoSEQ multiplex PCR; TCRdb has only the in-frame clones, and not every one. The table records 5,500 to 9,000 clones, about 79% of them present only once. The specimen was CD4+ T cells sorted from PBMCs after approximately 20-hour stimulation, collected from a patient who received antiretroviral therapy. These receptors all come from an adult woman with HIV who was CMV-seropositive. CDR3s include the opening cysteine and the closing phenylalanine or tryptophan. D genes are given only for firm matches. Not every row has a clone size; where given, it reads once, few, many or a size class.

once,TRBV7-2,-,TRBJ1-3,CASSLGRLQGGGNTIYF,TGTGCCAGCAGCCTAGGTAGATTACAGGGAGGTGGAAACACCATATATTTT
-,TRBV6-2/TRBV6-3,-,TRBJ2-1,CASSYYGWGDQFF,TGTGCCAGCAGTTACTATGGGTGGGGGGACCAGTTCTTC
-,TRBV7-2,-,TRBJ2-5,CASSLNRPQGTQYF,TGTGCCAGCAGTCTCAACAGGCCCCAAGGGACCCAGTACTTC
-,TRBV2,-,TRBJ2-1,CASLRDHYNEQFF,TGTGCCAGCCTCCGGGACCACTACAATGAGCAGTTCTTC
-,TRBV11-3,TRBD1,TRBJ2-5,CASSAGTEETQYF,TGTGCCAGCAGCGCTGGGACAGAAGAGACCCAGTACTTC
once,TRBV18,-,TRBJ1-1,CASSPGRGIRTEAFF,TGTGCCAGCTCACCAGGCAGGGGAATACGGACTGAAGCTTTCTTT
-,TRBV7-7,-,TRBJ2-3,CASSLAGGGSGTDTQYF,TGTGCCAGCAGCTTAGCAGGTGGGGGTTCAGGCACAGATACGCAGTATTTT
few,TRBV6-2/TRBV6-3,-,TRBJ1-1,CASSPGRTLNTEAFF,TGTGCCAGCAGCCCAGGCCGGACATTGAACACTGAAGCTTTCTTT
-,TRBV5-8,TRBD2,TRBJ2-1,CASRLPGLAYNEQFF,TGTGCCAGCAGATTACCGGGACTAGCGTACAATGAGCAGTTCTTC
-,TRBV5-1,-,TRBJ2-7,CASSPMTGGYEQYF,TGCGCCAGCAGCCCCATGACAGGCGGCTACGAGCAGTACTTC
-,TRBV30,TRBD1,TRBJ1-3,CARDGGTGSGNTIYF,TGTGCCCGGGATGGGGGGACAGGCTCTGGAAACACCATATATTTT
-,TRBV11-1,TRBD2,TRBJ2-2,CASSLPRGGLAGELFF,TGTGCCAGCAGCTTACCCCGGGGAGGGTTAGCCGGGGAGCTGTTTTTT
-,TRBV18,-,TRBJ1-4,CATTRARNEKLFF,TGTGCCACCACACGGGCAAGGAATGAAAAACTGTTTTTT
-,TRBV19,-,TRBJ2-3,CASSIGSGPRTQYF,TGTGCCAGTAGTATAGGGTCGGGACCCCGAACGCAGTATTTT
-,TRBV1,-,TRBJ2-7,CTPVPSYEQYF,TGCACCCCGGTCCCGAGCTACGAGCAGTACTTC
-,TRBV5-5,-,TRBJ1-5,CASSLAWDLRGNQPQHF,TGTGCCAGCAGCTTGGCGTGGGACTTGAGGGGCAATCAGCCCCAGCATTTT
-,TRBV18,-,TRBJ2-7,CASSPPGSMWGEQYF,TGTGCCAGCTCACCACCCGGGAGCATGTGGGGTGAGCAGTACTTC
once,TRBV6-6,-,TRBJ1-2,CASRDPGSGGYGYTF,TGTGCCAGCAGGGATCCAGGGTCTGGCGGCTATGGCTACACCTTC
large,TRBV19,-,TRBJ1-1,CASIHGGANTEAFF,TGTGCCAGTATTCATGGAGGGGCGAACACTGAAGCTTTCTTT
-,TRBV5-1,-,TRBJ2-7,CASSVGPGSYEQYF,TGCGCCAGCAGCGTGGGACCCGGGAGTTACGAGCAGTACTTC
few,TRBV14,-,TRBJ2-7,CASSQDLTAYEQYF,TGTGCCAGCAGCCAAGATCTAACAGCCTACGAGCAGTACTTC
-,TRBV19,TRBD1,TRBJ1-3,CASSNRQGGGNTIYF,TGTGCCAGTAGCAACCGACAGGGTGGTGGAAACACCATATATTTT
-,TRBV29-1,-,TRBJ1-4,CSVEVGREGEKLFF,TGCAGCGTTGAGGTCGGCAGGGAAGGGGAAAAACTGTTTTTT
-,TRBV19,TRBD2,TRBJ2-1,CASSNPTSGAHQQFF,TGTGCCAGTAGTAACCCGACTAGCGGGGCCCACCAGCAGTTCTTC
-,TRBV28,-,TRBJ2-7,CASSRGRGYEQYF,TGTGCCAGCAGTAGAGGCAGGGGCTACGAGCAGTACTTC
-,TRBV7-3,TRBD1,TRBJ2-7,CASSPHGTGVGQYF,TGTGCCAGCAGCCCCCACGGGACAGGGGTGGGGCAGTACTTC
-,TRBV3-1/TRBV3-2,-,TRBJ1-1,CASSSRFFGFNTEAFF,TGTGCCAGCAGCTCCCGTTTTTTCGGCTTCAACACTGAAGCTTTCTTT
-,TRBV12-3/TRBV12-4,-,TRBJ2-7,CASSKNLGEQYF,TGTGCCAGCAGCAAAAACCTGGGCGAGCAGTACTTC
-,TRBV4-1,TRBD2,TRBJ2-4,CASSQVGTSGSEAKNIQYF,TGCGCCAGCAGCCAAGTTGGGACTAGCGGAAGTGAAGCCAAAAACATTCAGTACTTC
-,TRBV3-1/TRBV3-2,TRBD2,TRBJ2-5,CASSQASGGPGETQYF,TGTGCCAGCAGCCAAGCTAGCGGGGGGCCCGGAGAGACCCAGTACTTC
-,TRBV5-4,TRBD2,TRBJ2-5,CASSPVLAGGQETQYF,TGTGCCAGCAGCCCCGTCCTAGCGGGGGGGCAAGAGACCCAGTACTTC
-,TRBV5-4,TRBD2,TRBJ2-7,CASSLVGGSYEQYF,TGTGCCAGCAGCTTGGTCGGGGGGTCCTACGAGCAGTACTTC
-,TRBV7-6,TRBD2,TRBJ2-2,CASSRAGGNTGELFF,TGTGCCAGCAGCCGAGCGGGGGGTAACACCGGGGAGCTGTTTTTT
-,TRBV29-1,TRBD2,TRBJ2-2,CSVRGGIAGELFF,TGCAGCGTTCGGGGGGGTATCGCCGGGGAGCTGTTTTTT
-,TRBV29-1,-,TRBJ1-5,CSVEIGTGYQPQHF,TGCAGCGTTGAAATCGGGACGGGGTATCAGCCCCAGCATTTT
-,TRBV27,-,TRBJ1-5,CASSLQGRNQPQHF,TGTGCCAGCAGTTTACAGGGGAGGAATCAGCCCCAGCATTTT
-,TRBV18,-,TRBJ2-7,CASSPYLSGRATSYEQYF,TGTGCCAGCTCACCGTATCTTTCGGGCAGGGCAACTTCCTACGAGCAGTACTTC
-,TRBV5-1,TRBD2,TRBJ2-1,CASSSGRGSNNEQFF,TGCGCCAGCAGCTCCGGGAGGGGTTCGAACAATGAGCAGTTCTTC
once,TRBV3-1/TRBV3-2,TRBD2,TRBJ2-3,CASSQSSGSASTDTQYF,TGTGCCAGCAGCCAGTCTAGCGGGAGCGCTAGCACAGATACGCAGTATTTT